Listed below are T cell receptor beta chains from one sample, sequenced in a study of PD-1 blockade in mismatch repair-deficient tumors. Produced via immunoSEQ multiplex PCR; TCRdb's table is partial and in-frame only. This table has tens of thousands of clones, around 73% appearing once. The sequencing used peripheral blood, collected 4 weeks after starting pembrolizumab. The receptors stem from an adult with mismatch repair-deficient cancer. CDR3s include the opening cysteine and the closing phenylalanine or tryptophan. The order of the fields is V gene, J gene, clone size, D gene, CDR3 DNA, CDR3 protein. The D gene is left open where the match is weak. Some rows have no size entry. The others give once, few or many, or a class for an expanded clone.

V gene: TRBV7-9
J gene: TRBJ2-1
clone size: .
D gene: TRBD2
CDR3 DNA: TGTGCCAGCAGCCCGCCGATGATGGCGGGAGGCAATGAGCAGTTCTTC
CDR3 protein: CASSPPMMAGGNEQFF

V gene: TRBV27
J gene: TRBJ2-7
clone size: .
D gene: TRBD1
CDR3 DNA: TGTGCCAGCAGCCACCGGGACAGGTACTACGAGCAGTACTTC
CDR3 protein: CASSHRDRYYEQYF

V gene: TRBV25-1
J gene: TRBJ1-1
clone size: .
D gene: .
CDR3 DNA: TGTGCCAGCAGTGACGCGACGGCGTTGGCTTTCTTT
CDR3 protein: CASSDATALAFF

V gene: TRBV4-1
J gene: TRBJ2-7
clone size: .
D gene: .
CDR3 DNA: TGCGCCAGCAGCCGGGGGGCCTCCCCGAGCTCCTACGAGCAGTACTTC
CDR3 protein: CASSRGASPSSYEQYF

V gene: TRBV28
J gene: TRBJ1-2
clone size: .
D gene: TRBD1
CDR3 DNA: TGTGCCAGCAGTACAGGGGGCGCTTATGGCTACACCTTC
CDR3 protein: CASSTGGAYGYTF

V gene: TRBV11-3
J gene: TRBJ2-3
clone size: .
D gene: .
CDR3 DNA: TGTGCCAGCAGCTCCTCGGGTAGCCGGAGCACAGATACGCAGTATTTT
CDR3 protein: CASSSSGSRSTDTQYF

V gene: TRBV19
J gene: TRBJ1-5
clone size: .
D gene: .
CDR3 DNA: TGTGCCAGTAGTATAGGGGGGGATTCCCAGCCCCAGCATTTT
CDR3 protein: CASSIGGDSQPQHF

V gene: TRBV5-1
J gene: TRBJ1-2
clone size: .
D gene: .
CDR3 DNA: TGCGCCAGCAGCTTGGACGGGGGCCCCTATGGCTACACCTTC
CDR3 protein: CASSLDGGPYGYTF

V gene: TRBV19
J gene: TRBJ2-5
clone size: .
D gene: .
CDR3 DNA: TGTGCCAGTAGTTTGGGGGCGTACCAAGAGACCCAGTACTTC
CDR3 protein: CASSLGAYQETQYF

V gene: TRBV7-4
J gene: TRBJ2-7
clone size: .
D gene: TRBD2
CDR3 DNA: TGTGCCAGCAGCTTTCTCGGCGGGAGGGGAGCCTACGAGCAGTACTTC
CDR3 protein: CASSFLGGRGAYEQYF

V gene: TRBV28
J gene: TRBJ2-3
clone size: few
D gene: .
CDR3 DNA: TGTGCCAGCAATGGGGGAGCTGGCACAGATACGCAGTATTTT
CDR3 protein: CASNGGAGTDTQYF

V gene: TRBV9
J gene: TRBJ1-1
clone size: .
D gene: .
CDR3 DNA: TGTGCCAGCAGCGTCCAGGCGAACACTGAAGCTTTCTTT
CDR3 protein: CASSVQANTEAFF

V gene: TRBV5-1
J gene: TRBJ1-4
clone size: .
D gene: .
CDR3 DNA: TGCGCCAGCAGCCCGGGGAGGACAGCCACTAATGAAAAACTGTTTTTT
CDR3 protein: CASSPGRTATNEKLFF

V gene: TRBV6-6
J gene: TRBJ2-5
clone size: .
D gene: .
CDR3 DNA: TGTGCCAGCAGTTACCCCGGAGGGAAAGAGACCCAGTACTTC
CDR3 protein: CASSYPGGKETQYF

V gene: TRBV11-3
J gene: TRBJ2-7
clone size: .
D gene: .
CDR3 DNA: TGTGCCAGCAGCTTAGGTCCCGACGAGAGCTCCTACGAGCAGTACTTC
CDR3 protein: CASSLGPDESSYEQYF

V gene: TRBV9
J gene: TRBJ1-5
clone size: .
D gene: .
CDR3 DNA: TGTGCCAGCAGCGTAGCCGGGGATGAGGCTCAGCCCCAGCATTTT
CDR3 protein: CASSVAGDEAQPQHF

V gene: TRBV11-2
J gene: TRBJ2-1
clone size: once
D gene: TRBD2
CDR3 DNA: TGTGCCAGCAGCCCGGGGGGGCTGTTGGATGAGCAGTTCTTC
CDR3 protein: CASSPGGLLDEQFF

V gene: TRBV5-1
J gene: TRBJ2-7
clone size: .
D gene: TRBD1
CDR3 DNA: TGCGCCAGCAGCTCGACAGGGAACTCCTACGAGCAGTACTTC
CDR3 protein: CASSSTGNSYEQYF

V gene: TRBV4-1
J gene: TRBJ1-2
clone size: .
D gene: TRBD1
CDR3 DNA: TGCGCCAGCAGCCTCCGGGGACAGGGGGCTGGCTACACCTTC
CDR3 protein: CASSLRGQGAGYTF

V gene: TRBV5-6
J gene: TRBJ2-5
clone size: .
D gene: .
CDR3 DNA: TGTGCCAGCAGCTTTGAAGAGACCCAGTACTTC
CDR3 protein: CASSFEETQYF

V gene: TRBV2
J gene: TRBJ2-5
clone size: .
D gene: .
CDR3 DNA: TGTGCCAGCAGTGATTGGTCCGGAGTGGAGACCCAGTACTTC
CDR3 protein: CASSDWSGVETQYF

V gene: TRBV6-5
J gene: TRBJ2-7
clone size: .
D gene: TRBD2
CDR3 DNA: TGTGCCAGCAGTTGGGCTAGCGGGATGAACTACGAGCAGTACTTC
CDR3 protein: CASSWASGMNYEQYF

V gene: TRBV6-1
J gene: TRBJ2-4
clone size: .
D gene: TRBD1
CDR3 DNA: TGTGCCAGCAGACGGACAGGGGCCCCGAAAAACATTCAGTACTTC
CDR3 protein: CASRRTGAPKNIQYF

V gene: TRBV30
J gene: TRBJ1-1
clone size: .
D gene: .
CDR3 DNA: TGTGCCTGGAGTGTATATGCCAACACTGAAGCTTTCTTT
CDR3 protein: CAWSVYANTEAFF

V gene: TRBV19
J gene: TRBJ2-2
clone size: .
D gene: TRBD2
CDR3 DNA: TGTGCCAGTAGTTTTGGACTAGCGGGAGTTCCCGGGGAGCTGTTTTTT
CDR3 protein: CASSFGLAGVPGELFF

V gene: TRBV7-2
J gene: TRBJ1-5
clone size: .
D gene: TRBD1
CDR3 DNA: TGTGCCAGCAGCTATGACAGGGGCGGTCAGCCCCAGCATTTT
CDR3 protein: CASSYDRGGQPQHF

V gene: TRBV2
J gene: TRBJ2-1
clone size: .
D gene: .
CDR3 DNA: TGTGCCAGCATTACCCGGGACCCCCGGGGAGATGAGCAGTTCTTC
CDR3 protein: CASITRDPRGDEQFF

V gene: TRBV5-6
J gene: TRBJ1-5
clone size: .
D gene: TRBD1
CDR3 DNA: TGTGCCAGCAGCTCGGGACAGGGGGTACAGCCCCAGCATTTT
CDR3 protein: CASSSGQGVQPQHF

V gene: TRBV5-1
J gene: TRBJ1-3
clone size: .
D gene: .
CDR3 DNA: TGCGCCAGCAGCCCGGGGCTAAGTAGTGGAAACACCATATATTTT
CDR3 protein: CASSPGLSSGNTIYF

V gene: TRBV5-1
J gene: TRBJ1-1
clone size: .
D gene: TRBD1
CDR3 DNA: TGCGCCAGCAGCTCCCGGGACAGGGGCACTGAAGCTTTCTTT
CDR3 protein: CASSSRDRGTEAFF

V gene: TRBV7-9
J gene: TRBJ1-1
clone size: .
D gene: .
CDR3 DNA: TGTGCCAGCAGCTTTACCGGGCAGAACACTGAAGCTTTCTTT
CDR3 protein: CASSFTGQNTEAFF

V gene: TRBV6-1
J gene: TRBJ1-2
clone size: .
D gene: .
CDR3 DNA: TGTGCCATCCAGGGATTATGGGGCTACACCTTC
CDR3 protein: CAIQGLWGYTF

V gene: TRBV30
J gene: TRBJ1-2
clone size: .
D gene: TRBD1
CDR3 DNA: TGTGCCTGGAGTGTACAGGGGCTCAGAACCTTC
CDR3 protein: CAWSVQGLRTF

V gene: TRBV18
J gene: TRBJ1-1
clone size: .
D gene: .
CDR3 DNA: TGTGCCAGCTCAGATCAGACAATGAACACTGAAGCTTTCTTT
CDR3 protein: CASSDQTMNTEAFF

V gene: TRBV12-5
J gene: TRBJ2-7
clone size: .
D gene: TRBD1
CDR3 DNA: TGTGCTAGTGGTTCCGGGACAGGGTCGGACGAGCAGTACTTC
CDR3 protein: CASGSGTGSDEQYF

V gene: TRBV4-2
J gene: TRBJ2-3
clone size: .
D gene: TRBD2
CDR3 DNA: TGTGCCAGCAGCCAAGATAGCACTGGACTAGCGGTATCTAGCACAGATACGCAGTATTTT
CDR3 protein: CASSQDSTGLAVSSTDTQYF

V gene: TRBV18
J gene: TRBJ2-1
clone size: .
D gene: .
CDR3 DNA: TGTGCCAGCTCTGGGCAGCAGGGGGGCTCCTACAATGAGCAGTTCTTC
CDR3 protein: CASSGQQGGSYNEQFF

V gene: TRBV6-1
J gene: TRBJ1-1
clone size: .
D gene: .
CDR3 DNA: TGTGCCAGCATGGTGCAGAACACTGAAGCTTTCTTT
CDR3 protein: CASMVQNTEAFF

V gene: TRBV28
J gene: TRBJ1-2
clone size: .
D gene: .
CDR3 DNA: TGTGCCAGCAGCGGCTATGGCTACACCTTC
CDR3 protein: CASSGYGYTF

V gene: TRBV10-1
J gene: TRBJ2-1
clone size: .
D gene: TRBD2
CDR3 DNA: TGCGCCAGCAGTGAGTCCGGCGGGAGCAAGTTCAATGAGCAGTTCTTC
CDR3 protein: CASSESGGSKFNEQFF

V gene: TRBV6-5
J gene: TRBJ2-2
clone size: .
D gene: TRBD1
CDR3 DNA: TGTGCCAGCAGCAGACAGGGGGCCGGGGAGCTGTTTTTT
CDR3 protein: CASSRQGAGELFF

V gene: TRBV5-4
J gene: TRBJ1-2
clone size: few
D gene: .
CDR3 DNA: TGTGCCAGCAGCTTGGCACCGGATAACTATGGCTACACCTTC
CDR3 protein: CASSLAPDNYGYTF

V gene: TRBV4-2
J gene: TRBJ2-7
clone size: .
D gene: TRBD2
CDR3 DNA: TGTGCCAGCAGCCAAGTCACTAGCGGGAGTAGGTACGAGCAGTACTTC
CDR3 protein: CASSQVTSGSRYEQYF

V gene: TRBV27
J gene: TRBJ1-5
clone size: .
D gene: TRBD1
CDR3 DNA: TGTGCCAGCAGTTTCACAGGGGGAAGTCAGCCCCAGCATTTT
CDR3 protein: CASSFTGGSQPQHF

V gene: TRBV19
J gene: TRBJ1-2
clone size: .
D gene: .
CDR3 DNA: TGTGCCAGTAGTAGATACGATTTAAACTATGGCTACACCTTC
CDR3 protein: CASSRYDLNYGYTF

V gene: TRBV27
J gene: TRBJ1-2
clone size: few
D gene: .
CDR3 DNA: TGTGCCAGCACCCCGATAGGGGGCTATGGCTACACCTTC
CDR3 protein: CASTPIGGYGYTF